These 27 T cell receptor beta chains originate from one sample sequenced in a study of cytomegalovirus exposure and HLA in healthy donors. Both 60 Vbeta primers and 13 Jbeta primers went into the PCR. Assay: immunoSEQ multiplex PCR; the TCRdb copy retains only in-frame clones and omits some. The sample lists hundreds of thousands of clones; around four fifths were seen once. The specimen was PBMCs. The receptors stem from a woman aged 40 to 50 in good health and CMV-seronegative.

The V gene is TRBV29-1, the J gene TRBJ1-2; D gene uncertain. The CDR3 has 12 residues. Germline V gene data show CDR1 as SQVTM and CDR2 as ANQGSEA. Trimming pared 4 bases from V and 4 bases from J, leaving 10 bases between. The CDR3, as DNA: TGCAGCGTTGTTCTTATCTCCTATGGCTACACCTTC. This sequence encodes CSVVLISYGYTF.

This rearrangement joins TRBV11-3 to TRBJ2-3; the match to TRBD2 covers 7 bases. Trimming took 3 bases from V and 5 from J; bases not matched to a gene: 8. The CDR3 consists of 15 residues. The germline gives CDR1 SGHNT, CDR2 YENEEA. CDR3 DNA: TGTGCCAGCAGCTTCGGGGGGTTAGCGGGAGATACGCAGTATTTT. This translates into CASSFGGLAGDTQYF.

This clone was counted only a few times. This sequence joins TRBV2 and TRBJ1-4; TRBD1 is a possible D gene (5 bases). This CDR3 spans 14 amino acids. The V gene lost 10 bases and the J gene lost 3 bases, with 15 bases spanning the gap. Germline values: CDR1 SNHLY, CDR2 FYNNEI. CDR3 residues: CATKRGQANEKLFF. The CDR3 DNA reads as TGTGCCACCAAAAGGGGCCAGGCTAATGAAAAACTGTTTTTT. Full variable domain (rest looked up from reference TRBV2 and TRBJ1-4): EPEVTQTPSHQVTQMGQEVILRCVPISNHLYFYWYRQILGQKVEFLVSFYNNEISEKSEIFDDQFSVERPDGSNFTLKIRSTKLEDSAMYFCATKRGQANEKLFFGSGTQLSVL.

The V gene is TRBV21-1, the J gene TRBJ1-6. TRBV21-1 is a pseudogene locus. The CDR3 length is 15 residues. CDR3 in DNA: TGTGCCAGCACCACGGGGAACGGGCAGAATTCACCCCTCCACTTT. This sequence encodes CASTTGNGQNSPLHF.

This clone was seen a few times. The chain uses TRBV5-4 and TRBJ2-2; D might be TRBD1 (6 bases). The V gene's germline CDR1 is SGHNT and CDR2 YYREEE (reference sequence). This CDR3 contains 17 residues. V was cut by 5 bases and J by 0 bases, with 17 bases left in between. The CDR3 sequence is CASSPRGDRSNTGELFF. In nucleotides, the CDR3 is TGTGCCAGCAGTCCCAGGGGTGACAGATCGAACACCGGGGAGCTGTTTTTT.

This chain joins TRBV4-2 and TRBJ1-6, with unresolved D. CDR3 length equals 14 residues. The ends were cut back, 0 bases at V and 7 bases at J, with 7 bases in the middle. Germline loops: CDR1 LGHNA, CDR2 YNFKEQ. DNA of the CDR3: TGTGCCAGCAGCCAAGATCCCCCGAATTCACCCCTCCACTTT. It codes for CASSQDPPNSPLHF.

The rearrangement links TRBV6-6 to TRBJ1-3, with 8 positions matching TRBD1. Per the germline V gene, CDR1 is MNHNY and CDR2 is SVGAGI (reference sequence). V shed 0 bases and J 6 bases; nucleotides not matched to a gene: 7. CDR3 size: 16 residues. Here the CDR3 reads CASSYSRQGMENTIYF. The CDR3 DNA reads TGTGCCAGCAGTTACTCGCGACAGGGGATGGAAAACACCATATATTTT.

This CDR3 reads CASSEAGRSSYNSPLHF. CDR3 nucleotides: TGTGCCAGCAGTGAAGCGGGGAGGAGCTCCTATAATTCACCCCTCCACTTT. The chain joins TRBV2 to TRBJ1-6; D gene uncertain. This CDR3 spans 17 amino acids. Trimming left V 0 bases short and J 0 bases short, with 9 bases between. In germline, CDR1 is SNHLY, CDR2 FYNNEI. Full variable domain (missing parts from reference TRBV2 and TRBJ1-6): EPEVTQTPSHQVTQMGQEVILRCVPISNHLYFYWYRQILGQKVEFLVSFYNNEISEKSEIFDDQFSVERPDGSNFTLKIRSTKLEDSAMYFCASSEAGRSSYNSPLHFGNGTRLTVT.

This sequence joins TRBV27 and TRBJ1-4; TRBD1 matches at 8 bases. Germline V gene sequence: CDR1 MNHEY, CDR2 SMNVEV (reference sequence). The CDR3 extends over 14 amino acids. V trimming: 3 bases; J trimming: 12 bases; junction bases outside the gene matches: 9. The CDR3 region is CASSFGGDRTELFF. The CDR3 coding sequence is TGTGCCAGCAGTTTCGGTGGGGACAGGACGGAACTGTTTTTT.

The chain is built from TRBV7-2 and TRBJ2-7; D possibly corresponds to TRBD2 (6 bases). The V gene's germline CDR1 is SGHTA and CDR2 FQGNSA. V was shortened by 1 base and J by 1 base, with 14 bases between the two germline ends. The CDR3 runs to 16 residues. CDR3 in amino acids: CASSLVGGSGSYEQYF. Written as DNA, the CDR3 is TGTGCCAGCAGCTTAGTGGGGGGAAGCGGTTCCTACGAGCAGTACTTC.

This chain uses TRBV29-1 with TRBJ2-5; 11 bases match TRBD2. The CDR3 length is 13 residues. Germline V CDR1 and CDR2: SQVTM, ANQGSEA. The junction had 3 bases not matched to a gene; V was cut back by 6 bases and J by 3 bases. DNA of the CDR3: TGCAGCGTCCTGACTAGCGGGGAAGAGACCCAGTACTTC. It specifies CSVLTSGEETQYF.

J is TRBJ1-3 and V is TRBV7-9, with a weak D call TRBD1 (5 bases). Germline CDR1 reads SEHNR; CDR2 reads FQNEAQ (reference sequence). V was clipped by 2 bases and J by 2 bases, with 16 bases between them. The CDR3 runs 17 residues. This chain's CDR3 is CASSLRGSFAAGNTIYF. The CDR3, as DNA: TGTGCCAGCAGCTTAAGGGGCAGCTTCGCGGCTGGAAACACCATATATTTT.

This clone turned up a few times. The chain employs TRBV6-5 and TRBJ2-7, with 11 bases aligning to TRBD1. The junction had 4 bases not matched to a gene; V was cut back by 8 bases and J by 7 bases. The CDR3 spans 12 residues. CDR1 and CDR2 (germline): MNHEY, SVGAGI. The CDR3 bases are TGTGCCAGCGGACAGGGGGCGCGGGAGCAGTACTTC. Its translation: CASGQGAREQYF.

The rearrangement uses TRBV7-3 and TRBJ2-1; 10 bases match TRBD2. Germline V CDR1 and CDR2: SGHTA, FQGTGA. J was trimmed by 4 bases and V by 4 bases; bases with no gene match: 7. The CDR3 has 16 amino acids. CDR3 protein: CASSSSGGARYNEQFF. In DNA form, the CDR3 reads TGTGCCAGCAGCTCGAGCGGGGGGGCAAGGTACAATGAGCAGTTCTTC.

The chain recombines TRBV12-5 with TRBJ1-1; possible D gene TRBD1, 5 bases. Germline V gene lookup returns CDR1 LGHNT and CDR2 FRNRAP. This CDR3 is 14 amino acids long. V lost 2 bases and J lost 4, with 11 bases in between. CDR3 sequence: CASGLFGGGTEAFF. DNA for the CDR3: TGTGCTAGTGGTTTGTTCGGGGGTGGCACTGAAGCTTTCTTT.

The CDR3 DNA follows: TGTGCCAGCTCAGCACGTACGGGGTCGGACTATGGCTACACCTTC. As protein: CASSARTGSDYGYTF. V gene TRBV18 combines with J gene TRBJ1-2; D not resolved. Trimming took 5 bases from V and 3 from J, leaving 16 bases between them. CDR1 KGHSH and CDR2 LQKENI come from the germline V gene. This CDR3 has 15 residues.

The chain employs TRBV5-6 and TRBJ1-3; 7 bases map to TRBD1. The CDR3 is 14 residues long. V shed 3 bases and J 4 bases; nucleotides not matched to a gene: 4. CDR1 and CDR2 from the germline V gene are SGHDT and YYEEEE. The CDR3 region is CASSSAGGGNTIYF. CDR3 nucleotide sequence: TGTGCCAGCAGCTCAGCAGGGGGAGGAAACACCATATATTTT.

The chain links TRBV4-1 to TRBJ1-2, with D hard to call. Looked up from germline, CDR1 is MGHRA and CDR2 is YSYEKL. This CDR3 region has 16 residues. The V and J ends lost 0 bases and 8 bases respectively, with 19 bases between them. CDR3 coding DNA: TGCGCCAGCAGCCAAGATGAAGCCCGGGTCGGAGAAGGCTACACCTTC. This codes for CASSQDEARVGEGYTF.

In this sample, this clone turned up once. The CDR3 sequence is CASSVGTGFYNYGYTF. The CDR3 DNA follows: TGTGCCAGCAGCGTAGGAACCGGGTTCTATAACTATGGCTACACCTTC. The V and J genes are TRBV9 and TRBJ1-2; D not resolved. The CDR3 covers 16 residues. Germline-derived CDR1 and CDR2 are SGDLS and YYNGEE. V was shortened by 0 bases and J by 1 base, with 13 bases between the two germline ends.

This clone was counted a few times. V gene TRBV6-5 combines with J gene TRBJ1-4; D may be TRBD1 (6 bases). The CDR3 spans 13 residues. Germline lookup yields CDR1 MNHEY and CDR2 SVGAGI. V lost 6 bases and J 4 bases, leaving 9 bases between the germline ends. The CDR3 DNA reads TGTGCCAGCAGAAGGGACATTAATGAAAAACTGTTTTTT. It is translated as CASRRDINEKLFF.

This clone has just a few counts. Here the CDR3 reads CASSLVQLNTEAFF. The CDR3 DNA follows: TGCGCCAGCAGCTTGGTACAGCTGAACACTGAAGCTTTCTTT. The chain combines TRBV5-1 with TRBJ1-1; D remains unclear. V was clipped by 0 bases and J by 0 bases, with 6 bases between them. CDR3 length: 14 amino acids. Germline V CDR1 and CDR2: SGHRS, YFSETQ.

CDR3 protein: CASRGTGRSNEKLFF. The CDR3 bases are TGTGCCAGCAGGGGGACAGGGAGATCTAATGAAAAACTGTTTTTT. This chain connects TRBV2 to TRBJ1-4; 9 bases match TRBD1. The ends lost 6 bases at V and 3 bases at J; junction bases unmatched: 5. CDR1 is SNHLY, CDR2 FYNNEI, per germline. The CDR3 totals 15 residues.

The chain is built from TRBV27 and TRBJ1-1; D uncertain. The CDR3 extends over 16 amino acids. Germline V gives CDR1 MNHEY, CDR2 SMNVEV (reference sequence). Trimming took off 10 bases at V and 4 bases at J, with 25 bases between the two ends. The CDR3 is CANHPRGRSHGTEAFF. Here the CDR3 DNA reads TGTGCCAACCATCCCCGAGGGAGGTCCCATGGCACTGAAGCTTTCTTT.

The chain recombines TRBV5-5 with TRBJ1-5; D uncertain. The CDR3 covers 13 residues. CDR1 is SGHKS and CDR2 is YYEKEE in the germline V gene (reference sequence). Trimming cost V 3 bases and J 0 bases, with 4 bases left between them. DNA for the CDR3: TGTGCCAGCAGCTCAGATAGCAATCAGCCCCAGCATTTT. Its protein is CASSSDSNQPQHF.

This chain links TRBV28 with TRBJ2-3; 11 positions agree with TRBD1. This CDR3 is 15 amino acids long. Germline-derived CDR1 and CDR2 are MDHEN and SYDVKM. The junction had 5 bases not matched to a gene; V was cut back by 5 bases and J by 4 bases. In nucleotides, the CDR3 is TGTGCCAGCAGTCCCAGGGACAGGGGGGCAGATACGCAGTATTTT. The encoded protein is CASSPRDRGADTQYF.

The V call is TRBV2, the J call TRBJ2-3, with 7 positions matching TRBD2. CDR1 SNHLY and CDR2 FYNNEI come from the germline V gene. The length of the CDR3 is 15 residues. V gave up 6 bases and J gave up 0 bases; unmatched junction bases: 6. CDR3 loop: CASSPAGYSTDTQYF. The CDR3 region has the DNA TGTGCCAGCAGCCCAGCGGGGTATAGCACAGATACGCAGTATTTT.

The table lists this clone with a count of one. This chain uses TRBV2 with TRBJ1-1; no firm D call. CDR1 and CDR2 (germline): SNHLY, FYNNEI. CDR3 size: 12 residues. The V gene lost 6 bases and the J gene lost 5 bases, with 10 bases spanning the gap. CDR3 region: CASRAGRTEAFF. DNA of the CDR3: TGTGCCAGCAGGGCGGGGAGGACTGAAGCTTTCTTT. The full variable domain, in which reference TRBV2 and TRBJ1-1 provide the parts outside the CDR3, is EPEVTQTPSHQVTQMGQEVILRCVPISNHLYFYWYRQILGQKVEFLVSFYNNEISEKSEIFDDQFSVERPDGSNFTLKIRSTKLEDSAMYFCASRAGRTEAFFGQGTRLTVV.